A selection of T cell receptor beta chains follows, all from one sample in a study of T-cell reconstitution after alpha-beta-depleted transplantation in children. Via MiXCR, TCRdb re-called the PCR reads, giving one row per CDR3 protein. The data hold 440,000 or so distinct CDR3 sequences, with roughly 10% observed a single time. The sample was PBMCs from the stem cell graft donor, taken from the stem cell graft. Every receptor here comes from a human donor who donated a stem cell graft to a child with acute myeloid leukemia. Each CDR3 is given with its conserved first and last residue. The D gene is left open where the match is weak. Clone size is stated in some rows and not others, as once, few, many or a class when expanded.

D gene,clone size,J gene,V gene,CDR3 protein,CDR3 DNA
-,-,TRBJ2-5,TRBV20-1,CSALGDGETQYF,TGCAGTGCCCTGGGGGATGGTGAGACCCAGTACTTC
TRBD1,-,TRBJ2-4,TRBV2,CASSVQGEKNIQYF,TGTGCCAGCAGTGTACAGGGGGAAAAAAACATTCAGTACTTC
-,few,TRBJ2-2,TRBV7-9,CASMRGAPNTGELFF,TGTGCCAGCATGAGGGGAGCGCCGAACACCGGGGAGCTGTTTTTT
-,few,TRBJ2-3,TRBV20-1,CSVNGLTGDTQYF,TGCAGTGTGAACGGGCTGACTGGGGATACGCAGTATTTT
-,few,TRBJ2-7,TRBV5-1,CASSLSASPNYEQYF,TGCGCCAGCAGCTTGTCAGCTAGTCCCAATTACGAGCAGTACTTC
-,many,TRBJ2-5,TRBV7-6,CASSFAGTQYF,TGTGCCAGCAGCTTTGCGGGGACCCAGTACTTC
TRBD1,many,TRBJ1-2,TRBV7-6,CASSLIPGQGDGYTF,TGTGCCAGCAGCTTAATCCCGGGACAGGGAGATGGCTACACCTTC
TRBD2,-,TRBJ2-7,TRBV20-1,CSARVAGELKQYF,TGCAGTGCTAGAGTAGCGGGAGAACTGAAGCAGTACTTC
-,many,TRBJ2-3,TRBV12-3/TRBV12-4,CASSLRPTDTQYF,TGTGCCAGCAGTTTACGCCCCACAGATACGCAGTATTTT
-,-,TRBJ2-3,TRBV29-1,CSVEPGAGQYF,TGCAGCGTTGAGCCGGGAGCCGGCCAGTATTTT
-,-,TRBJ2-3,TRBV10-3,CASGGASDTQYF,TGTGCCAGTGGGGGGGCCTCCGATACGCAGTATTTT
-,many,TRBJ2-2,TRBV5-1,CASSLLANTGELFF,TGCGCCAGCAGCTTGTTAGCAAACACCGGGGAGCTGTTTTTT
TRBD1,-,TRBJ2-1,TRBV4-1,CASSQDRTTGRNEHFF,TGCGCCAGCAGCCAAGATCGCACGACAGGGCGCAATGAGCATTTCTTC
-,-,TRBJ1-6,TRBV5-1,CASSLSSVGSGNSPLHF,TGCGCCAGCAGCTTGTCGAGTGTGGGGTCGGGGAATTCACCCCTCCACTTT
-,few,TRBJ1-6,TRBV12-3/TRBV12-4,CASSWGGGADNSPLHF,TGTGCCAGCAGTTGGGGCGGGGGCGCGGATAATTCACCCCTCCACTTT
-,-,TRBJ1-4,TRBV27,CASRLDGAGTNEKLFF,TGTGCCAGCAGACTCGACGGAGCTGGAACTAATGAAAAACTGTTTTTT
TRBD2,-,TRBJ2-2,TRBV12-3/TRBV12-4,CASSAALAGGLPGELFF,TGTGCCAGCAGCGCGGCCCTAGCGGGGGGGCTCCCCGGGGAGCTGTTTTTT
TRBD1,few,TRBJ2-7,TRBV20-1,CSARSRTGVEQYF,TGCAGTGCTAGATCCAGAACAGGGGTCGAGCAGTACTTC
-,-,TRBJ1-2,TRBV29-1,CSVDLDYYGYTF,TGCAGCGTTGATCTGGACTACTATGGCTACACCTTC
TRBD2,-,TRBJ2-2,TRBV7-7,CASSPIRLAGYNTGELFF,TGTGCTAGCAGCCCGATCCGACTAGCGGGGTACAACACCGGGGAGCTGTTTTTT
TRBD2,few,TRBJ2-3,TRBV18,CASSPPGRELADTQYF,TGTGCCAGCTCACCACCCGGGCGGGAGTTGGCAGATACGCAGTATTTT
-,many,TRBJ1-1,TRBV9,CASSVSWNTEAFF,TGTGCCAGCAGCGTAAGCTGGAACACTGAAGCTTTCTTT
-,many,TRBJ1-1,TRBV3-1,CASSQAIAPNTEAFF,TGTGCCAGCAGCCAAGCGATAGCGCCGAACACTGAAGCTTTCTTT
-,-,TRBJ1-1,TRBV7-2,CASSLLDSKNTEAFF,TGTGCCAGCAGCTTGCTAGACAGTAAGAACACTGAAGCTTTCTTT
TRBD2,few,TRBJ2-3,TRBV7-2,CASRFTSGSTDTQYF,TGTGCCAGCAGGTTTACTAGCGGGAGTACAGATACGCAGTATTTT
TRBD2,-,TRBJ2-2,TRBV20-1,CSAILAGENTGELFF,TGCAGTGCCATCCTAGCGGGAGAGAACACCGGGGAGCTGTTTTTT
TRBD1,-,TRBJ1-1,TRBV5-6,CASSYETGTTEAFF,TGTGCCAGCAGCTACGAGACAGGGACGACTGAAGCTTTCTTT
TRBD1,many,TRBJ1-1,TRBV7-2,CASSLHRTGNTEAFF,TGTGCCAGCAGCCTACATAGGACAGGGAACACTGAAGCTTTCTTT
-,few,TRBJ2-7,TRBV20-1,CSARDGTKGTYEQYF,TGCAGTGCTAGAGATGGTACCAAAGGAACGTACGAGCAGTACTTC
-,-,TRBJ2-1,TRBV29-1,CSVREGDGSEQFF,TGCAGCGTCCGAGAGGGGGACGGTTCTGAGCAGTTCTTC
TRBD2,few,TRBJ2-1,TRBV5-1,CASSRSGADNEQFF,TGCGCCAGCAGCAGGAGCGGGGCCGACAATGAGCAGTTCTTC
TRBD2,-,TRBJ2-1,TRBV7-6,CASSSLAGTFRANEQFF,TGTGCCAGCAGCTCTTTAGCGGGGACCTTTAGGGCCAATGAGCAGTTCTTC
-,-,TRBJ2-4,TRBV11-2,CASSSAVFQGGAKNIQYF,TGTGCCAGCAGCTCTGCGGTATTTCAGGGTGGTGCCAAAAACATTCAGTACTTC
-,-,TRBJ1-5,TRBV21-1,CASSQYGDRASGPQHF,TGTGCCAGCAGCCAATATGGAGACAGGGCATCTGGGCCCCAGCATTTT
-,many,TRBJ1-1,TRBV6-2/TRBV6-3,CASRSPPNTEAFF,TGTGCCAGCAGGTCTCCCCCCAACACTGAAGCTTTCTTT
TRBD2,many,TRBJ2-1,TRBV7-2,CASSLVPRGTYNEQFF,TGTGCCAGCAGCTTAGTACCGCGGGGGACCTACAATGAGCAGTTCTTC
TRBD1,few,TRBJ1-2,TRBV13,CASSIDRGVYGYTF,TGTGCCAGCAGCATCGACAGGGGAGTCTATGGCTACACCTTC
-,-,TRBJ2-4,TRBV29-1,CSVEEGKGKNIQYF,TGCAGCGTTGAAGAGGGGAAGGGCAAAAACATTCAGTACTTC
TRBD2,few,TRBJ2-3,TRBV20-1,CSAEGLAGAGTDTQYF,TGCAGTGCCGAGGGACTAGCGGGAGCGGGCACAGATACGCAGTATTTT
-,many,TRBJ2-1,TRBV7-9,CASSLFNEQFF,TGTGCCAGCAGCTTATTCAATGAGCAGTTCTTC
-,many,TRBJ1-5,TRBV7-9,CASSLEGSASNQPQHF,TGTGCCAGCAGCTTGGAGGGTTCCGCTAGCAATCAGCCCCAGCATTTT
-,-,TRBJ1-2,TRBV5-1,CASSFSLSGENYGYTF,TGCGCCAGCAGCTTTAGTCTCTCTGGGGAGAACTATGGCTACACCTTC
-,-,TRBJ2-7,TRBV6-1,CASREAGESYEQCF,TGTGCCAGCAGAGAAGCAGGGGAGTCCTACGAGCAGTGCTTC
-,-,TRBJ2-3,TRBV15,CATSRDLPPTRAPFTDTQYF,TGTGCCACCAGCAGAGATCTCCCCCCCACCAGGGCCCCCTTCACAGATACGCAGTATTTT
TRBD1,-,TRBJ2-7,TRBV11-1,CASSLATGPSYEQYF,TGTGCCAGCAGCTTAGCGACAGGGCCCTCCTACGAGCAGTACTTC